A selection of T cell receptor beta chains follows, all from one sample in a study of blood T cell repertoires in COVID-19. The table came from immunoSEQ multiplex PCR; TCRdb's copy has only in-frame clones and leaves some out. This sample has 150,000 to 200,000 clones, with about 90% found just once. Source material: PBMCs or T cells enriched from blood (not recorded which). The receptors derive from a woman aged 45-65 years who had recovered from COVID-19. The CDR3 runs from the conserved cysteine through the conserved F or W. D genes are given only for firm matches. Size is stated for part of the rows, as once, few or many counts, or as a class when the clone is expanded.

clone_size	j_call	v_call	d_call	cdr3_nt	cdr3_aa
NA	TRBJ1-3	TRBV6-6	TRBD1	TGTGCCAGCAGTTCCGGACAGGCTGGAAACACCATATATTTT	CASSSGQAGNTIYF
NA	TRBJ2-7	TRBV2	TRBD1	TGTGCCAGCACTGAGGACAGGGTCGTCTACGAGCAGTACTTC	CASTEDRVVYEQYF
NA	TRBJ2-7	TRBV2	TRBD2	TGTGCCAGCAGTGTTCGGCTAGCGGGAATCGAGCAGTACTTC	CASSVRLAGIEQYF
NA	TRBJ1-5	TRBV19	TRBD1	TGTGCCAGTAGTATCGGGGGGACAGGAAAACCAGATCAGCCCCAGCATTTT	CASSIGGTGKPDQPQHF
once	TRBJ2-1	TRBV27	NA	TGTGCCAGCAGTAGCGGACTGTCCTACAATGAGCAGTTCTTC	CASSSGLSYNEQFF
once	TRBJ2-1	TRBV12-5	TRBD2	TGTGCTAGTGGTTTGGCCCTGGGACTAGCGGGAGGCAGCTCCTACAATGAGCAGTTCTTC	CASGLALGLAGGSSYNEQFF
NA	TRBJ1-2	TRBV30	NA	TGTGCCTGGAGTAGCGAGGGAAAAGGAGGCTACACCTTC	CAWSSEGKGGYTF
once	TRBJ1-2	TRBV28	NA	TGTGCCAGCAGTTATAGGGCCAGGGGACGGGGCTACACCTTC	CASSYRARGRGYTF
NA	TRBJ2-7	TRBV6-5	NA	TGTGCCAGCAGTACCCACAGGGAATCCTCCTACGAGCAGTACTTC	CASSTHRESSYEQYF
NA	TRBJ1-5	TRBV10-2	TRBD1	TGCGCCAGCACCCAAACAGGGGTGAATCAGCCCCAGCATTTT	CASTQTGVNQPQHF
NA	TRBJ2-7	TRBV27	NA	TGTGCCAGCAGTTTAGGGGGAGGCGAGCAGTACTTC	CASSLGGGEQYF
NA	TRBJ2-7	TRBV4-1	TRBD2	TGCGCCAGCAGCCAAGAGGGCGGGACTAGTCACGTCGAGCAGTACTTC	CASSQEGGTSHVEQYF
NA	TRBJ1-4	TRBV27	TRBD1	TGTGCCAGCAGGGCCGGGACAGTTAATGAAAAACTGTTTTTT	CASRAGTVNEKLFF
NA	TRBJ2-7	TRBV28	TRBD1	TGTGCCAGCAGTACGTATCCTGGGACAGGCTACGAGCAGTACTTC	CASSTYPGTGYEQYF
once	TRBJ2-7	TRBV4-2	TRBD2	TGTGCCAGCAGCCAAGATAGGACTAGCGGCTTCTACGAGCAGTACTTC	CASSQDRTSGFYEQYF
NA	TRBJ2-2	TRBV19	TRBD1	TGTGCCAGTAGTATAGGTCAACAGGGGGCTACCGGGGAGCTGTTTTTT	CASSIGQQGATGELFF
NA	TRBJ1-1	TRBV5-6	NA	TGTGCCAGCAGCTTGGAAATGCGCTACACTGAAGCTTTCTTT	CASSLEMRYTEAFF
NA	TRBJ1-6	TRBV5-6	TRBD1	TGTGCCAGCAGCTGGGGACAGAATTCACCCCTCCACTTT	CASSWGQNSPLHF
NA	TRBJ1-1	TRBV5-4	TRBD1	TGTGCCAGCAGCTTTCCCACCGGGAGGGGGCTGAGTACTGAAGCTTTCTTT	CASSFPTGRGLSTEAFF
NA	TRBJ1-1	TRBV5-1	TRBD1	TGCGCCAGCAGCCCGGACAGGGGTGAGGCTTTCTTT	CASSPDRGEAFF
NA	TRBJ2-5	TRBV27	NA	TGTGCCAGCGGATGGACATTCGAGACCCAGTACTTC	CASGWTFETQYF
NA	TRBJ1-1	TRBV20-1	NA	TGCAGTGCTAGTGGGGGGCCGAAGGGCACTGAAGCTTTCTTT	CSASGGPKGTEAFF
NA	TRBJ2-1	TRBV5-1	NA	TGCGCCAGCAGCTCCGGGACTTGGGATGAGCAGTTCTTC	CASSSGTWDEQFF
NA	TRBJ2-5	TRBV18	TRBD2	TGTGCCAGCTCACCCCCCGCTAGCGGGAGGGCCCAAGAGACCCAGTACTTC	CASSPPASGRAQETQYF
few	TRBJ1-3	TRBV28	NA	TGTGCCAGCAGTGGGGGGTGGAGGGAGAACTCTGGAAACACCATATATTTT	CASSGGWRENSGNTIYF
NA	TRBJ2-1	TRBV19	TRBD2	TGTGCCAGTACCAGGACTAGTTTGCTTAATGAGCAGTTCTTC	CASTRTSLLNEQFF
NA	TRBJ2-5	TRBV5-1	TRBD2	TGCGCCAGCAGCTTGGGAGCGGGAGCCCGGGAGACCCAGTACTTC	CASSLGAGARETQYF
NA	TRBJ1-1	TRBV7-2	TRBD1	TGTGCCAGCAGCTTAGCCGGGACAGGGGAGAGGTCGGCTTTCTTT	CASSLAGTGERSAFF
NA	TRBJ2-1	TRBV4-1	NA	TGCGCCAGCAGCCTTCCCCCCGCGGGTTACAATGAGCAGTTCTTC	CASSLPPAGYNEQFF
NA	TRBJ2-1	TRBV24-1	TRBD2	TGTGCCACCAGTGACCAGAGCGGGAGGATCCCCTACAATGAGCAGTTCTTC	CATSDQSGRIPYNEQFF
once	TRBJ2-7	TRBV28	NA	TGTGCCAGCACAGTAAGTCAAAGCTCCTACGAGCAGTACTTC	CASTVSQSSYEQYF